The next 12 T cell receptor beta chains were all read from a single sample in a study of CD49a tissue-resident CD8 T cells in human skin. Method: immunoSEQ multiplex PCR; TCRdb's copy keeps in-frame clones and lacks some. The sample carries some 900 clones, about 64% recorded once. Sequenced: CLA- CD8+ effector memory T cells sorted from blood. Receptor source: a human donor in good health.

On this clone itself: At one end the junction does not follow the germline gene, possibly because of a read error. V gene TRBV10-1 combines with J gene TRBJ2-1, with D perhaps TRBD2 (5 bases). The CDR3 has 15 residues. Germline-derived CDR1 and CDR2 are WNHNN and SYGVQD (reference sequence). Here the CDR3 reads CASSGEGDSHNEQFF. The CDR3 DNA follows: TGCGCCAGCAGTGGCGAGGGAGACTCCCACAATGAGCAGTTCTTC.

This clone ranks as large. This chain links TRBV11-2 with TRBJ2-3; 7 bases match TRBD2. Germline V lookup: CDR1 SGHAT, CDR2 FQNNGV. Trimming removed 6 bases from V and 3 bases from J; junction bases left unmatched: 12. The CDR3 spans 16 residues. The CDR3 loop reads CASRLAGGAGTDTQYF. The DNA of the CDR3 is TGTGCCAGCAGGCTCGCCGGAGGAGCGGGAACAGATACGCAGTATTTT.

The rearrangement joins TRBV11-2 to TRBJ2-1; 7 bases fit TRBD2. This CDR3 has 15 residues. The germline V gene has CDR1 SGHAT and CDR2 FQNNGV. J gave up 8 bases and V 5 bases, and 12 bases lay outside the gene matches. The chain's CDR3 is CASSLAGTTADEQFF. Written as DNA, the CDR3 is TGTGCCAGCAGCCTGGCCGGGACTACAGCGGATGAGCAGTTCTTC.

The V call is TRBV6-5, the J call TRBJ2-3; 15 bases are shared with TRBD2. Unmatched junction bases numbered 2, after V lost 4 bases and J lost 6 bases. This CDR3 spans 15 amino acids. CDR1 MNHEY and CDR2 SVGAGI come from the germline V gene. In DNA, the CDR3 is TGTGCCAGCAGTTGGGGGACTAGCGGGGGGGATACGCAGTATTTT. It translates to CASSWGTSGGDTQYF.

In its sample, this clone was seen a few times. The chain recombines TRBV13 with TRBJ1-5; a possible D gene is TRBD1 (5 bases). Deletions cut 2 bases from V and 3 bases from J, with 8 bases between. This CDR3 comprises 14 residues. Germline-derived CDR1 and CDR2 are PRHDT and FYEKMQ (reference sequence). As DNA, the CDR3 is TGTGCCAGCAGCTTAAGGGGTTACAATCAGCCCCAGCATTTT. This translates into CASSLRGYNQPQHF.

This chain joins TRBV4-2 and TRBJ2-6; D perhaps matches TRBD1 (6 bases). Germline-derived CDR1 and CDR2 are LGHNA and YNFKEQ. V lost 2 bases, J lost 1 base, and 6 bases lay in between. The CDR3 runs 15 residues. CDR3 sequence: CASSQQGSGANVLTF. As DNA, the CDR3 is TGTGCCAGCAGCCAACAGGGGTCTGGGGCCAACGTCCTGACTTTC.

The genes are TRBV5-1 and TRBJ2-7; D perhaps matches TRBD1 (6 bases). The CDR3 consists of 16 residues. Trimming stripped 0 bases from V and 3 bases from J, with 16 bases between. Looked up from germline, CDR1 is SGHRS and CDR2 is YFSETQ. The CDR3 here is CASSLAGQPKDYEQYV. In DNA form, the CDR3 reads TGCGCCAGCAGCTTGGCTGGACAGCCGAAAGACTACGAGCAGTACGTC.

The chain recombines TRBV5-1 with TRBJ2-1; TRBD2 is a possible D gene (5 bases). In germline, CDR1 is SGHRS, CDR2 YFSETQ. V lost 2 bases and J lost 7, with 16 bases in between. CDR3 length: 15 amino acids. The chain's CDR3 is CASSFRPEGLNEQFF. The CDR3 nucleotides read TGCGCCAGCAGCTTTCGACCCGAGGGTTTGAATGAGCAGTTCTTC.

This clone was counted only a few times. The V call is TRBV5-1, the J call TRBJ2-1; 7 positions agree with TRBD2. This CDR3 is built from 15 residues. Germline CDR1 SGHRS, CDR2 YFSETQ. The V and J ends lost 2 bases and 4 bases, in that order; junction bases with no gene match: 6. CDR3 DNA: TGCGCCAGCAGCTTTGCGTCTAGCGGATACAATGAGCAGTTCTTC. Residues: CASSFASSGYNEQFF.

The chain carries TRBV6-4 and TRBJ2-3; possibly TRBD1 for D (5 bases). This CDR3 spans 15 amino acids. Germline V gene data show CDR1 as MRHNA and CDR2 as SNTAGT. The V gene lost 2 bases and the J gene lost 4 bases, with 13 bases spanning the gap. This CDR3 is CASSDGQGSADTQYF. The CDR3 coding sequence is TGTGCCAGCAGTGACGGGCAGGGCAGCGCAGATACGCAGTATTTT.

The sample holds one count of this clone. This CDR3 is CAWSEGTILLNQPQHF. CDR3 nucleotides: TGTGCCTGGAGTGAAGGGACAATCCTGCTGAATCAGCCCCAGCATTTT. The chain uses TRBV30 and TRBJ1-5, with D possibly being TRBD1 (6 bases). Trimming cost V 1 base and J 4 bases, with 17 bases left between them. The CDR3 is 16 residues long. Germline V lookup: CDR1 GTSNPN, CDR2 SVGIG (reference sequence).

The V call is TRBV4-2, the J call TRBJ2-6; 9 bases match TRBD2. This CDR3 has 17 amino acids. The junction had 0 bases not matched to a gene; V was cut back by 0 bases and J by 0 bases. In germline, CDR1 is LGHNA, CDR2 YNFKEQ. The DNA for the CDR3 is TGTGCCAGCAGCCAAGAGACTAGCGGCTCTGGGGCCAACGTCCTGACTTTC. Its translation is CASSQETSGSGANVLTF.